This is a list of T cell receptor beta chains from one sample in a study of shared clonotypes between healthy human individuals. Produced via immunoSEQ multiplex PCR; TCRdb's table is partial and in-frame only. The table shows roughly 720,000 clones, with around 90% occurring only once. Sequenced input: memory CD8+ T cells from PBMCs. Source of these receptors: a man between 18 and 35 years old in good health. Some clones in this sample may be carry-over from other donors' samples. CDR3s include the opening cysteine and the closing phenylalanine or tryptophan. Fields, in order: clone size, D gene, J gene, V gene, CDR3 protein, CDR3 DNA. A D gene is named only where the DNA matches it firmly. Clone sizes are given selectively: once, few, many, or a class where the clone is expanded.

. . TRBJ1-2 TRBV2 CASSRDTSSYGYTF TGTGCCAGCAGCAGGGACACCAGTTCCTATGGCTACACCTTC
. TRBD2 TRBJ2-5 TRBV2 CASSDGLAGRETQYF TGTGCCAGCAGCGATGGACTAGCCGGGAGGGAGACCCAGTACTTC
many TRBD2 TRBJ2-1 TRBV19 CASSGTSGSYNEQFF TGTGCCAGTAGTGGGACTAGCGGGTCCTACAATGAGCAGTTCTTC
. . TRBJ2-7 TRBV29-1 CSASGDSSLYEQYF TGCAGCGCCTCAGGGGACTCTTCATTATACGAGCAGTACTTC
. TRBD1 TRBJ2-1 TRBV7-8 CASSPGTASYNEQFF TGTGCCAGCAGCCCCGGGACAGCCTCCTACAATGAGCAGTTCTTC
. TRBD1 TRBJ2-7 TRBV28 CASRHGPGTGLYEQYF TGTGCCAGCAGGCATGGGCCCGGGACAGGGCTATACGAGCAGTACTTC
. . TRBJ1-2 TRBV13 CASSLATISGGDSYGYTF TGTGCCAGCAGCTTAGCTACCATATCAGGCGGGGATTCTTATGGCTACACCTTC
. . TRBJ1-1 TRBV28 CASSPRMNTEAFF TGTGCCAGCAGTCCCCGAATGAACACTGAAGCTTTCTTT
. TRBD1 TRBJ2-5 TRBV7-9 CASSFRTGGWETQYF TGTGCCAGCAGCTTTAGGACAGGGGGATGGGAGACCCAGTACTTC
. . TRBJ2-7 TRBV4-1 CASSQIPRRDGYEQYF TGCGCCAGCAGCCAAATCCCCCGCCGGGACGGATACGAGCAGTACTTC
. . TRBJ2-7 TRBV5-1 CASTGDPNEQYF TGCGCCAGCACCGGGGACCCCAACGAGCAGTACTTC
. TRBD1 TRBJ2-7 TRBV27 CASSLTGTGWYEQYF TGTGCCAGCAGTTTGACCGGGACAGGGTGGTACGAGCAGTACTTC
. . TRBJ2-3 TRBV10-1 CASSEFQGADTQYF TGCGCCAGCAGTGAGTTCCAGGGCGCAGATACGCAGTATTTT
. . TRBJ2-3 TRBV9 CASSVNKEGRSGTDTQYF TGTGCCAGCAGCGTAAATAAGGAGGGTCGGAGCGGGACAGATACGCAGTATTTT
. . TRBJ2-1 TRBV27 CASSLSDPSYNEQFF TGTGCCAGCAGTTTAAGCGATCCTTCGTACAATGAGCAGTTCTTC
. TRBD1 TRBJ2-6 TRBV4-1 CASSQGQGLTGANVLTF TGCGCCAGCAGCCAAGGACAGGGTCTAACTGGGGCCAACGTCCTGACTTTC
. TRBD2 TRBJ2-1 TRBV25-1 CASSLLAGGPQFF TGTGCCAGCAGCCTATTAGCGGGAGGGCCCCAGTTCTTC
. . TRBJ2-1 TRBV2 CASSQTNHFFGQGGKFF TGTGCCAGCAGTCAAACAAATCATTTTTTTGGGCAGGGGGGAAAGTTCTTC
. . TRBJ2-2 TRBV19 CASSIDPEGTNTGELFF TGTGCCAGTAGTATAGATCCGGAAGGAACGAACACCGGGGAGCTGTTTTTT
. . TRBJ2-7 TRBV27 CASSLVGPSYEQYF TGTGCCAGCAGTTTAGTAGGACCCTCCTACGAGCAGTACTTC
. TRBD1 TRBJ2-7 TRBV27 CASSRTGTGVGEQYF TGTGCCAGCAGCCGCACCGGGACAGGGGTAGGGGAGCAGTACTTC
. . TRBJ1-1 TRBV28 CASTPGTEAFF TGTGCCAGCACGCCCGGCACTGAAGCTTTCTTT
. . TRBJ1-3 TRBV9 CASSVIGESSRNTIYF TGTGCCAGCAGCGTAATCGGGGAGAGTTCTCGGAACACCATATATTTT
. . TRBJ1-6 TRBV7-2 CASSLTVVQGLPLHF TGTGCCAGCAGCCTGACTGTCGTACAGGGCCTCCCCCTCCACTTT
. . TRBJ2-3 TRBV4-3 CASSQAPSVSTDTQYF TGCGCCAGCAGCCAAGCGCCTAGCGTTAGCACAGATACGCAGTATTTT
. . TRBJ2-7 TRBV6-1 CASSEGGRISYEQYF TGTGCCAGCAGTGAAGGGGGTCGGATCTCCTACGAGCAGTACTTC
once . TRBJ2-5 TRBV21-1 CASSRDKKAETQYF TGTGCCAGCAGCCGGGACAAGAAAGCAGAGACCCAGTACTTC
once . TRBJ2-2 TRBV7-9 CASRRGTSGELFF TGTGCCAGCAGGCGTGGAACTTCCGGGGAGCTGTTTTTT
. . TRBJ1-2 TRBV9 CASSPGQLKGYTF TGTGCCAGCAGCCCCGGACAGTTAAAGGGCTACACCTTC
. . TRBJ2-2 TRBV6-6 CASNQNTGELFF TGTGCCAGCAATCAGAACACCGGGGAGCTGTTTTTT
. TRBD2 TRBJ2-3 TRBV10-3 CAISPNHLAGGSTDTQYF TGTGCCATCAGTCCCAATCATCTAGCGGGAGGAAGCACAGATACGCAGTATTTT
. . TRBJ2-1 TRBV28 CASSPSRTDADLSYNEQFF TGTGCCAGCAGTCCCAGTAGGACAGATGCGGATCTAAGTTACAATGAGCAGTTCTTC
. . TRBJ1-1 TRBV5-1 CASSYLGQNTEAFF TGCGCCAGCAGCTACCTGGGACAGAACACTGAAGCTTTCTTT
few TRBD1 TRBJ2-7 TRBV27 CASSLTQGDDEQYF TGTGCCAGCAGTTTAACCCAGGGGGACGACGAGCAGTACTTC
. . TRBJ1-1 TRBV11-3 CASSSRGREAFF TGTGCCAGCAGCTCGCGGGGTAGGGAAGCTTTCTTT
. . TRBJ2-1 TRBV25-1 CASSEPRRQPADEQFF TGTGCCAGCAGTGAACCCCGGCGCCAACCAGCGGATGAGCAGTTCTTC
. . TRBJ2-7 TRBV13 CASSLRPQARYEQYF TGTGCCAGCAGCTTACGACCCCAGGCCCGCTACGAGCAGTACTTC
. TRBD2 TRBJ2-1 TRBV13 CASSPRTSGRYNEQFF TGTGCCAGCAGCCCACGGACTAGCGGGAGATACAATGAGCAGTTCTTC
. TRBD1 TRBJ1-4 TRBV4-1 CASSLRQGGEKLFF TGCGCCAGCAGCCTTCGACAGGGAGGGGAAAAACTGTTTTTT
. . TRBJ2-7 TRBV9 CASSASQGPKTGEQYF TGTGCCAGCAGCGCGAGCCAGGGACCAAAAACGGGGGAGCAGTACTTC
. . TRBJ1-1 TRBV27 CASSPRIGGTEAFF TGTGCCAGCAGTCCCCGTATCGGGGGCACTGAAGCTTTCTTT
. . TRBJ2-1 TRBV5-1 CASSPGGEVWVGSNEQFF TGCGCCAGCAGCCCCGGGGGCGAGGTGTGGGTGGGGAGCAATGAGCAGTTCTTC